Each of the 29 T cell receptor beta chains below was sequenced from the same sample in a study of blood T cell repertoires in COVID-19. Libraries were prepared by immunoSEQ multiplex PCR; TCRdb keeps only in-frame clonotypes and omits some of them. The profile covers over 250,000 clones, with about 86% appearing a single time and around 4.1% taken by the ten largest. The specimen was PBMCs or T cells enriched from blood (not recorded which). The receptors stem from a man under 40 with acute COVID-19.

The chain employs TRBV7-2 and TRBJ1-5; 9 nucleotides match TRBD1. Losses at the gene ends were 2 bases for V and 5 bases for J; bases not matched to a gene: 1. The CDR3 runs to 14 residues. Germline values: CDR1 SGHTA, CDR2 FQGNSA. The CDR3 loop reads CASSLWTGDQPQHF. CDR3 nucleotides: TGTGCCAGCAGCTTATGGACAGGGGATCAGCCCCAGCATTTT.

The table lists this clone with many counts. The gene calls are TRBV7-9 and TRBJ1-4, with 8 positions matching TRBD1. Germline V gene sequence: CDR1 SEHNR, CDR2 FQNEAQ (reference sequence). After removal of 6 bases from V and 7 bases from J, the junction contained 10 bases not matched to a gene. The CDR3 extends over 15 amino acids. CDR3 nucleotide sequence: TGTGCCAGCAGGCCTACAGGGGGACTTAGTGAAAAACTGTTTTTT. Protein product: CASRPTGGLSEKLFF.

The gene calls are TRBV27 and TRBJ1-1; TRBD1 is a possible D gene (6 bases). CDR1 is MNHEY and CDR2 is SMNVEV in the germline V gene (reference sequence). The CDR3 is made up of 15 amino acids. Trimming took 5 bases from V and 0 from J, leaving 13 bases between them. The CDR3 nucleotides read TGTGCCAGCAGTCAGGGGACACGCATGAACACTGAAGCTTTCTTT. Residues: CASSQGTRMNTEAFF.

The V and J genes are TRBV24-1 and TRBJ2-2; a weak D match, TRBD1 (5 bases). Germline V CDR1 and CDR2: KGHDR, SFDVKD. The CDR3 consists of 16 residues. V lost 8 bases and J 1 base, leaving 16 bases between the germline ends. The CDR3 spells CATTDGQGLNTGELFF. CDR3 in DNA: TGTGCCACCACCGACGGGCAGGGCCTGAACACCGGGGAGCTGTTTTTT.

The genes are TRBV19 and TRBJ1-1; maybe TRBD1 (5 bases). Germline values: CDR1 LNHDA, CDR2 SQIVND (reference sequence). This CDR3 contains 13 residues. V dropped 1 base and J dropped 5 bases, with 8 bases sitting between them. Written as DNA, the CDR3 is TGTGCCAGTAGTATAGCGGGGGGGACTGAAGCTTTCTTT. It codes for CASSIAGGTEAFF.

The rearrangement links TRBV2 to TRBJ1-1; D unclear. The V gene lost 8 bases and the J gene lost 6 bases, with 16 bases spanning the gap. Looked up from germline, CDR1 is SNHLY and CDR2 is FYNNEI. The CDR3 has 13 residues. As DNA, the CDR3 is TGTGCCAGCCTCCGGTTCAGGTCGGCTGAAGCTTTCTTT. Its translation is CASLRFRSAEAFF.

This sequence joins TRBV29-1 and TRBJ1-1; TRBD1 matches 7 bases. The CDR3 runs 12 residues. Germline CDR1 is SQVTM and CDR2 is ANQGSEA. With 7 bases clipped from V and 6 bases from J, the junction kept 8 bases outside the gene matches. Here the CDR3 reads CSARQGVAEAFF. The CDR3 DNA sequence: TGCAGCGCTAGACAGGGAGTGGCTGAAGCTTTCTTT. Drawing the rest from reference TRBV29-1 and TRBJ1-1, the complete variable domain is SAVISQKPSRDICQRGTSLTIQCQVDSQVTMMFWYRQQPGQSLTLIATANQGSEATYESGFVIDKFPISRPNLTFSTLTVSNMSPEDSSIYLCSARQGVAEAFFGQGTRLTVV.

Note on this clone: Distinct nucleotide sequences in the sample also encode this CDR3. The chain combines TRBV24-1 with TRBJ1-2; D remains unclear. The germline V gene has CDR1 KGHDR and CDR2 SFDVKD. V was trimmed by 1 base and J by 4 bases, leaving 9 bases between them. The CDR3 is 14 amino acids. The CDR3 sequence: CATSDFRQSYGYTF. CDR3 nucleotide sequence: TGTGCCACCAGTGATTTCAGGCAGAGCTATGGCTACACCTTC.

This clone was recorded once. The chain recombines TRBV19 with TRBJ2-7; 8 positions agree with TRBD1. The length of the CDR3 is 15 residues. V lost 6 bases and J lost 0; bases outside the gene matches: 7. Germline V CDR1 and CDR2: LNHDA, SQIVND (reference sequence). CDR3: CASRLDRDPSYEQYV. CDR3 nucleotide sequence: TGTGCCAGTAGATTGGACAGGGACCCCTCCTACGAGCAGTACGTC.

Note on this clone: One end of the junction varies from germline; a read error may be responsible. This chain connects TRBV5-1 to TRBJ2-3, with D perhaps matching TRBD2 (5 bases). The V gene's germline CDR1 is SGHRS and CDR2 YFSETQ. CDR3 size: 13 residues. The CDR3 DNA reads TGTGCCAGCAGCCCAAGAGAGGGAGATACGCAGTATTTT. Protein sequence: CASSPREGDTQYF.

The V and J genes are TRBV12-3 or TRBV12-4 and TRBJ2-3; 9 bases are shared with TRBD1. The ends lost 8 bases at V and 3 bases at J; junction bases unmatched: 3. The CDR3 contains 13 residues. CDR3 region: CASSGQGTDTQYF. In nucleotides, the CDR3 is TGTGCCAGCTCGGGACAGGGAACAGATACGCAGTATTTT.

This clone was picked up a small number of times. This chain uses TRBV25-1 with TRBJ2-1; TRBD2 might be the D (6 bases). This CDR3 has 15 residues. CDR1 MGHDK and CDR2 SYGVNS come from the germline V gene. Trimming pared 4 bases from V and 0 bases from J, leaving 10 bases between. CDR3 nucleotide sequence: TGTGCCAGCAGTGTTTCTAGCGCCTCCTACAATGAGCAGTTCTTC. Translation: CASSVSSASYNEQFF.

The chain couples TRBV27 to TRBJ2-2; D is perhaps TRBD1 (6 bases). The V end was cut by 5 bases, the J end by 1 base, with 11 bases between. From germline, CDR1 is MNHEY and CDR2 SMNVEV (reference sequence). This CDR3 has 15 amino acids. The CDR3 loop reads CASSMPDRNTGELFF. In DNA, the CDR3 is TGTGCCAGCAGTATGCCGGACAGGAACACCGGGGAGCTGTTTTTT.

As DNA, the CDR3 is TGTGCCAGCACCTACACTGAAGCTTTCTTT. This codes for CASTYTEAFF. This rearrangement joins TRBV6-5 to TRBJ1-1; the D is unclear. The V gene lost 7 bases and the J gene lost 3 bases, with 3 bases spanning the gap. The CDR3 runs to 10 residues. The germline CDR1 and CDR2 sequences are MNHEY and SVGAGI.

This chain connects TRBV11-3 to TRBJ2-3, with D perhaps TRBD2 (6 bases). This CDR3 has 16 residues. Germline V CDR1 and CDR2: SGHNT, YENEEA. V lost 3 bases and J 6 bases, leaving 19 bases between the germline ends. The CDR3 reads CASSFEAGLGRDTQYF. CDR3 bases: TGTGCCAGCAGCTTCGAGGCGGGACTCGGGCGGGATACGCAGTATTTT.

V and J are TRBV5-5 and TRBJ1-3, with D tentatively TRBD1 (5 bases). Trimming shortened V by 2 bases and J by 9 bases, and 15 bases separated the two germline ends. The V gene's germline CDR1 is SGHKS and CDR2 YYEKEE (reference sequence). The CDR3 runs 14 residues. This CDR3 is CASSFPDVGGTIYF. The CDR3 DNA reads as TGTGCCAGCAGCTTCCCGGACGTCGGGGGCACCATATATTTT. Drawing the rest from reference TRBV5-5 and TRBJ1-3, the complete variable domain is DAGVTQSPTHLIKTRGQQVTLRCSPISGHKSVSWYQQVLGQGPQFIFQYYEKEERGRGNFPDRFSARQFPNYSSELNVNALLLGDSALYLCASSFPDVGGTIYFGEGSWLTVV.

The V gene is TRBV3-1 (or the pseudogene TRBV3-2), the J gene TRBJ2-5; 8 bases match TRBD1. V lost 5 bases to trimming and J lost 5 bases; unmatched junction nucleotides: 7. Germline loops: CDR1 LGHDT, CDR2 YNNKEL (reference sequence). The CDR3 contains 14 residues. In DNA, the CDR3 is TGTGCCAGCAGCGCCAGGGGGCTTCGGGAGACCCAGTACTTC. As protein: CASSARGLRETQYF.

This clone occurred once. The CDR3 DNA follows: TGTGCCAGCAGCCCTGGGGCTAGCGGGATCAATGAGCAGTTCTTC. Its protein is CASSPGASGINEQFF. This chain links TRBV9 with TRBJ2-1, with TRBD2 matching over 9 bases. J gave up 6 bases and V 4 bases, and 8 bases lay outside the gene matches. CDR1 is SGDLS and CDR2 is YYNGEE in the germline V gene. The CDR3 has 15 residues.

A single count supports this clone. The chain's CDR3 is CASSLDRGIGYTF. For the CDR3, the DNA is TGTGCCAGCAGCTTAGATCGGGGGATTGGCTACACCTTC. The chain employs TRBV11-2 and TRBJ1-2; tentatively, D is TRBD1 (5 bases). Trimming shortened V by 0 bases and J by 7 bases, and 9 bases separated the two germline ends. CDR3 length: 13 residues. CDR1 SGHAT and CDR2 FQNNGV come from the germline V gene.

This clone was counted between two and nine times. CDR3: CASSLGAGSYEQYV. CDR3 bases: TGTGCCAGCAGCTTAGGGGCTGGCTCCTACGAGCAGTACGTC. This sequence joins TRBV5-6 and TRBJ2-7; perhaps TRBD1 as D (5 bases). This CDR3 is built from 14 residues. CDR1 SGHDT and CDR2 YYEEEE come from the germline V gene. The ends were cut back, 2 bases at V and 0 bases at J, with 9 bases in the middle.

This clone was detected only a few times. The rearrangement uses TRBV7-2 and TRBJ2-1, with D hard to call. The CDR3 is 13 residues long. CDR1 and CDR2 from the germline V gene are SGHTA and FQGNSA. Between the trimmed V and J ends, which lost 4 bases and 4 bases, there was a span of 8 bases. The CDR3 is CASSSELYNEQFF. The CDR3 DNA reads as TGTGCCAGCAGCTCTGAGCTGTACAATGAGCAGTTCTTC.

The chain combines TRBV25-1 with TRBJ1-6; TRBD1 is a possible D gene (6 bases). CDR1 and CDR2 from the germline V gene are MGHDK and SYGVNS. The CDR3 contains 15 residues. Trimming took 4 bases from V and 6 from J, leaving 13 bases between them. As DNA, the CDR3 is TGTGCCAGCAGTGCTACAGGGTCGTCTAATTCACCCCTCCACTTT. Its protein is CASSATGSSNSPLHF.

The gene calls are TRBV11-2 and TRBJ1-6; D unresolved. The CDR3 contains 18 residues. Trimming stripped 1 base from V and 2 bases from J, with 15 bases between. CDR1 and CDR2 (germline): SGHAT, FQNNGV. The CDR3, as DNA: TGTGCCAGCAGCTTAGTACCCCCGGGATCGGCCTATAATTCACCCCTCCACTTT. Encoded protein: CASSLVPPGSAYNSPLHF.

The rearrangement uses TRBV28 and TRBJ2-7; TRBD1 matches 7 bases. The J segment lost 2 bases and the V segment lost 5 bases, leaving 3 bases of the junction unmatched. The germline CDR1 and CDR2 sequences are MDHEN and SYDVKM. The CDR3 contains 13 residues. In DNA, the CDR3 is TGTGCCAGCAGTACGGGACAGACCTACGAGCAGTACGTC. Its protein product is CASSTGQTYEQYV.

This clone occurred once. V is TRBV13 and J is TRBJ1-2; D possibly corresponds to TRBD1 (5 bases). Germline CDR1 reads PRHDT; CDR2 reads FYEKMQ (reference sequence). Trimming shortened V by 0 bases and J by 4 bases, and 12 bases separated the two germline ends. The CDR3 runs to 15 residues. CDR3 in DNA: TGTGCCAGCAGCTTAGGCCGGGCGGGACCCTATGGCTACACCTTC. The encoded protein is CASSLGRAGPYGYTF.

This chain joins TRBV11-3 and TRBJ1-4; tentative D call: TRBD1 (6 bases). V lost 3 bases and J lost 6, with 11 bases in between. CDR1 is SGHNT and CDR2 is YENEEA in the germline V gene. The CDR3 is 14 amino acids. The CDR3: CASSFQGYDEKLFF. The DNA for the CDR3 is TGTGCCAGCAGCTTCCAGGGGTATGATGAAAAACTGTTTTTT.

A note on this clone: This same CDR3 is encoded by further DNA sequences in the sample. The genes are TRBV28 and TRBJ1-4; the D is unclear. Trimming took off 3 bases at V and 5 bases at J, with 10 bases between the two ends. The CDR3 covers 14 residues. Germline-derived CDR1 and CDR2 are MDHEN and SYDVKM. CDR3 coding DNA: TGTGCCAGCAGTTTGGGGAGACACAATGAAAAACTGTTTTTT. Protein product: CASSLGRHNEKLFF.

Details on this clone: Other DNA sequences within the sample encode an identical CDR3. The rearrangement uses TRBV6-2 or TRBV6-3 and TRBJ2-7; perhaps TRBD1 as D (5 bases). The CDR3 is 14 amino acids. V was trimmed by 2 bases and J by 4 bases, leaving 12 bases between them. The germline CDR1 and CDR2 sequences are MNHEY and SVGEGT. CDR3 in DNA: TGTGCCAGCAGTTACGGGCAGGGATCATACGAGCAGTACGTC. It is translated as CASSYGQGSYEQYV.

This clone came up a few times. V is TRBV2 and J is TRBJ2-7, with TRBD2 as a possible D gene (5 bases). CDR1 and CDR2 (germline): SNHLY, FYNNEI. V gave up 9 bases and J gave up 5 bases, with 17 bases separating them. There are 13 residues in the CDR3. DNA of the CDR3: TGTGCCAGGGGGAGACGTAGCCACCACGAGCAGTACGTC. It is translated as CARGRRSHHEQYV.